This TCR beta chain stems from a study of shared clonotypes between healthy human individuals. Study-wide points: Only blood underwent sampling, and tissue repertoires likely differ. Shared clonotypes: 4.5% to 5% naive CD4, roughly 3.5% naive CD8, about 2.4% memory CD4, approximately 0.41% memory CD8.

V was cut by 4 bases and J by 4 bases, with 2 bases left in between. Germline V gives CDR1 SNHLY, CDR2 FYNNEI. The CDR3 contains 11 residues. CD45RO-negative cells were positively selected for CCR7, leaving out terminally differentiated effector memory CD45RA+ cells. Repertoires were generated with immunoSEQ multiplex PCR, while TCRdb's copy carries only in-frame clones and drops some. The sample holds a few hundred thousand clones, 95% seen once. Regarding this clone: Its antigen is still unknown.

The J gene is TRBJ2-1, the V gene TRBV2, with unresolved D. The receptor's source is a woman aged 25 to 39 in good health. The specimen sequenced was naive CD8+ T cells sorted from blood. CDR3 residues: CASSVYNEQFF. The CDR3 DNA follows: TGTGCCAGCAGTGTGTACAATGAGCAGTTCTTC.